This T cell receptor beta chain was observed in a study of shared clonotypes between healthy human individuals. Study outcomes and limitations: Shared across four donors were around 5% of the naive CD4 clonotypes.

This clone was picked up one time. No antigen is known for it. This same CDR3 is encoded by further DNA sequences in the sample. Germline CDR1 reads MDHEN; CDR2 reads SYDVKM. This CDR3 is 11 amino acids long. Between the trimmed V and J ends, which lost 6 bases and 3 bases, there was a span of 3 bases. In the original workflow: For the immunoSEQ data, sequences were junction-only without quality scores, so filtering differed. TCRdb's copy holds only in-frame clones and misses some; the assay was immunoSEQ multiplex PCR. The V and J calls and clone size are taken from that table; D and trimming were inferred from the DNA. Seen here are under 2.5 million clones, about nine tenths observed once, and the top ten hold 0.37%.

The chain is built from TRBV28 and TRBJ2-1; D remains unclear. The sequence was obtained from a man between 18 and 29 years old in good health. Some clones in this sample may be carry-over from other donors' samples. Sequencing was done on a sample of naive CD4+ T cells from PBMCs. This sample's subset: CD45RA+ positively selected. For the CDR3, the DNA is TGTGCCAGCAGCGGCTACAATGAGCAGTTCTTC. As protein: CASSGYNEQFF.